Following are 18 T cell receptor beta chains from one sample sequenced in a study of cytomegalovirus exposure and HLA in healthy donors. PCR employed 60 Vbeta and 13 Jbeta primers. Data came from immunoSEQ multiplex PCR; TCRdb stores just in-frame clones and leaves some out. Of tens of thousands of clones in the sample, about 80% were seen once. Specimen: PBMCs. The receptor source for this set is a woman aged 45 to 65 in good health and CMV-seropositive.

CDR3 protein: CASSRTGGANYGYTF. CDR3 sequence (DNA): TGTGCCAGTAGTCGCACAGGGGGCGCAAACTATGGCTACACCTTC. The V call is TRBV19, the J call TRBJ1-2; TRBD1 aligns across 9 bases. Germline V lookup: CDR1 LNHDA, CDR2 SQIVND (reference sequence). The CDR3 spans 15 residues. V trimming: 5 bases; J trimming: 2 bases; junction bases outside the gene matches: 6.

The rearrangement uses TRBV7-9 and TRBJ2-7; D may be TRBD2 (5 bases). Between the trimmed V and J ends, which lost 4 bases and 7 bases, there was a span of 11 bases. The CDR3 spans 12 residues. CDR1 SEHNR and CDR2 FQNEAQ come from the germline V gene (reference sequence). The CDR3: CASSSTSFEQYV. CDR3 DNA sequence: TGTGCCAGCAGCTCAACTAGTTTTGAGCAGTACGTC.

The V call is TRBV6-6, the J call TRBJ2-5; TRBD2 agrees at 11 bases. This CDR3 contains 15 residues. In germline, CDR1 is MNHNY, CDR2 SVGAGI (reference sequence). V lost 6 bases and J lost 5; bases outside the gene matches: 8. CDR3 nucleotide sequence: TGTGCCAGCAGGTTTACTAGCGGGAGCCGGGAGACCCAGTACTTC. This sequence encodes CASRFTSGSRETQYF.

DNA of the CDR3: TGTGCCAGCAGCGTAGAAGGAGGGAGGGCCAGAGAGACCCAGTACTTC. Protein product: CASSVEGGRARETQYF. The rearrangement joins TRBV9 to TRBJ2-5, with 7 nucleotides matching TRBD2. Germline V CDR1 and CDR2: SGDLS, YYNGEE. V shed 0 bases and J 4 bases; nucleotides not matched to a gene: 9. This CDR3 comprises 16 residues. The entire variable domain, with the rest obtained from reference TRBV9 and TRBJ2-5, is as follows: DSGVTQTPKHLITATGQRVTLRCSPRSGDLSVYWYQQSLDQGLQFLIQYYNGEERAKGNILERFSAQQFPDLHSELNLSSLELGDSALYFCASSVEGGRARETQYFGPGTRLLVL.

About this clone itself: The same CDR3 arises from other DNA sequences in this sample as well. The J gene is TRBJ1-2, the V gene TRBV5-1; 8 bases are a match to TRBD1. CDR1 and CDR2 (germline): SGHRS, YFSETQ. V was pared by 2 bases and J by 8 bases, with 8 bases of the junction left unmatched. This CDR3 contains 14 residues. Written as DNA, the CDR3 is TGCGCCAGCAGCTTAGGTCAGGGGGCAGAAGGCTACACCTTC. Amino acid sequence: CASSLGQGAEGYTF.

The chain links TRBV11-2 to TRBJ2-5; tentative D call: TRBD1 (5 bases). The CDR3 loop spans 14 amino acids. Germline CDR1 is SGHAT and CDR2 is FQNNGV. Trimming left V 1 base short and J 0 bases short, with 6 bases between. CDR3 coding DNA: TGTGCCAGCAGCTTAGCAGGGTACCAAGAGACCCAGTACTTC. Protein product: CASSLAGYQETQYF.

J is TRBJ2-3 and V is TRBV7-9; D ambiguous. Germline CDR1 and CDR2: SEHNR and FQNEAQ (reference sequence). CDR3 size: 13 residues. The germline V and J ends were trimmed by 2 bases and 1 base, with 4 bases remaining between them. The CDR3 reads CASSLTGTDTQYF. The CDR3 DNA is TGTGCCAGCAGCTTAACAGGCACAGATACGCAGTATTTT. Looking up the rest from reference TRBV7-9 and TRBJ2-3 gives the full variable domain: DTGVSQNPRHKITKRGQNVTFRCDPISEHNRLYWYRQTLGQGPEFLTYFQNEAQLEKSRLLSDRFSAERPKGSFSTLEIQRTEQGDSAMYLCASSLTGTDTQYFGPGTRLTVL.

This chain links TRBV6-5 with TRBJ2-1, with 10 positions matching TRBD1. J lost 7 bases, V lost 2 bases, and 5 bases had no gene match. The CDR3 consists of 15 residues. The germline CDR1 and CDR2 sequences are MNHEY and SVGAGI. DNA of the CDR3: TGTGCCAGCAGTTACACGACAGGGGGCAAGAATGAGCAGTTCTTC. Residues: CASSYTTGGKNEQFF.

The chain links TRBV6-5 to TRBJ1-6; D might be TRBD1 (6 bases). This CDR3 contains 14 residues. CDR1 MNHEY and CDR2 SVGAGI come from the germline V gene. V lost 8 bases and J 8 bases, leaving 16 bases between the germline ends. The chain's CDR3 is CASGIGGRDSPLHF. The CDR3 DNA reads as TGTGCCAGCGGAATAGGGGGGAGGGATTCACCCCTCCACTTT.

The chain recombines TRBV29-1 with TRBJ1-1; perhaps TRBD1 as D (5 bases). Germline assignment: CDR1 SQVTM and CDR2 ANQGSEA. V was trimmed by 6 bases and J by 1 base, leaving 18 bases between them. There are 15 residues in the CDR3. CDR3 DNA: TGCAGCGTGGAGGGAAAAATGGGGCAGAACACTGAAGCTTTCTTT. It translates to CSVEGKMGQNTEAFF.

J is TRBJ2-5 and V is TRBV2; possibly TRBD1 for D (5 bases). The J call may be in error: the DNA end matches TRBJ2-7 better. Looked up from germline, CDR1 is SNHLY and CDR2 is FYNNEI. The CDR3 contains 14 residues. DNA for the CDR3: TGTGCCAGCAGTCGAGACCCCAGGGCCCACGAGCAGTACTTC. It translates to CASSRDPRAHEQYF.

The chain links TRBV5-6 to TRBJ1-1; TRBD1 aligns across 8 bases. CDR1 is SGHDT and CDR2 is YYEEEE in the germline V gene. Trimming at V came to 0 bases and at J to 0 bases, leaving 4 bases not matched to a gene. CDR3 size: 16 residues. The CDR3 spells CASSLGQGTMNTEAFF. As DNA, the CDR3 is TGTGCCAGCAGCTTGGGACAGGGGACTATGAACACTGAAGCTTTCTTT.

The chain links TRBV5-6 to TRBJ1-1, with D perhaps TRBD1 (5 bases). The CDR3 covers 13 residues. The ends were cut back, 4 bases at V and 1 base at J, with 8 bases in the middle. Germline V gene sequence: CDR1 SGHDT, CDR2 YYEEEE. For the CDR3, the DNA is TGTGCCAGCAGCATAGGACAGAACACTGAAGCTTTCTTT. It yields the protein CASSIGQNTEAFF.

The chain joins TRBV18 to TRBJ1-3; tentative D call: TRBD1 (5 bases). CDR1 is KGHSH and CDR2 is LQKENI in the germline V gene. V was cut by 1 base and J by 14 bases, with 18 bases left in between. The CDR3 spans 14 residues. The CDR3 nucleotides are TGTGCCAGCTCACCACAGGACATCGGCCTCCGCGTATATTTT. This encodes CASSPQDIGLRVYF.

The J gene is TRBJ1-1, the V gene TRBV5-1; 9 positions agree with TRBD1. The junction had 7 bases not matched to a gene; V was cut back by 4 bases and J by 6 bases. The germline V gene has CDR1 SGHRS and CDR2 YFSETQ. The CDR3 has 14 amino acids. The DNA of the CDR3 is TGCGCCAGCAGCACCGACAGGGGGACTCCTGAAGCTTTCTTT. Residues: CASSTDRGTPEAFF.

This chain uses TRBV6-4 with TRBJ1-1; 9 nucleotides align to TRBD1. Germline-derived CDR1 and CDR2 are MRHNA and SNTAGT. J gave up 1 base and V 5 bases, and 5 bases lay outside the gene matches. This CDR3 spans 15 amino acids. Here the CDR3 DNA reads TGTGCCAGCAGTCAACAGGGGGCACCGAACACTGAAGCTTTCTTT. This sequence encodes CASSQQGAPNTEAFF.

CDR3 in DNA: TGCGCCAGCAGCCAAGAGGCGGCCTTGAACACTGAAGCTTTCTTT. Amino acid sequence: CASSQEAALNTEAFF. V and J are TRBV4-1 and TRBJ1-1; no clear D gene. Germline lookup yields CDR1 MGHRA and CDR2 YSYEKL. The CDR3 is 15 amino acids. With 0 bases removed from V and 0 bases from J, the gap between germline ends came to 8 bases.

This clone turned up a few times. This rearrangement joins TRBV5-6 to TRBJ1-4, with 7 bases identical to TRBD1. The CDR3 runs 13 residues. CDR1 and CDR2 from the germline V gene are SGHDT and YYEEEE. Trimming took 4 bases from V and 6 from J; bases not matched to a gene: 3. CDR3 in amino acids: CASSPGTDEKLFF. The CDR3 DNA reads as TGTGCCAGCAGCCCTGGGACAGATGAAAAACTGTTTTTT.